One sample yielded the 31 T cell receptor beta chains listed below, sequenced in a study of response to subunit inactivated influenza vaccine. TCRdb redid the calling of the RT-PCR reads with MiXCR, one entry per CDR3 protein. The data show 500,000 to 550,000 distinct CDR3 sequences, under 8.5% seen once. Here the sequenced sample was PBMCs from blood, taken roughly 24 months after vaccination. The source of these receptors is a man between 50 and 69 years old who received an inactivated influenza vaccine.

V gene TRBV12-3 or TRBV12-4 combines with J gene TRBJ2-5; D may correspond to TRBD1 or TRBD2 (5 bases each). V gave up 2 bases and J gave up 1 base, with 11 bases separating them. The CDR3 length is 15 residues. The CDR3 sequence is CASSLYRGSQETQYF. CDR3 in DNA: TGTGCCAGCAGTTTATATCGGGGCAGCCAAGAGACCCAGTACTTC.

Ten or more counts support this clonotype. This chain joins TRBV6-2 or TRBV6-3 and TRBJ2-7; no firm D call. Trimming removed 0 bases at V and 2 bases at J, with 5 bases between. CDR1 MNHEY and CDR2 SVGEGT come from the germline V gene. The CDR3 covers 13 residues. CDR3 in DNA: TGTGCCAGCAGTTACTCACGGGCCTACGAGCAGTACTTC. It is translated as CASSYSRAYEQYF.

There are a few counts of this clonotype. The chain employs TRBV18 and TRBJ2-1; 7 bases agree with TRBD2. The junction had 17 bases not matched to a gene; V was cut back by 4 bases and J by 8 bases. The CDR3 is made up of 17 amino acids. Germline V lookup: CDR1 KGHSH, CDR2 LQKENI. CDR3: CASSRSSAGGTIDEQFF. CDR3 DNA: TGTGCCAGCTCACGGTCTTCAGCGGGCGGGACTATAGATGAGCAGTTCTTC.

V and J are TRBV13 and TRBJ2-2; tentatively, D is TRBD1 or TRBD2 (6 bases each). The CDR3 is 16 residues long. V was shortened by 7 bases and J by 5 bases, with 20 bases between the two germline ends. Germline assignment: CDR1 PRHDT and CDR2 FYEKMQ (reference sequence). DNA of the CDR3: TGTGCCAGCATCGAAACGGGGGCAGGGGTTACCGGGGAGCTGTTTTTT. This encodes CASIETGAGVTGELFF.

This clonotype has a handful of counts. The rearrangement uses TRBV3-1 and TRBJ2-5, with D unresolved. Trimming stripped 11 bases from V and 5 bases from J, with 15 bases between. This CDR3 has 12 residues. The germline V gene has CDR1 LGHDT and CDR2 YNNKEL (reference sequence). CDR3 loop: CAAMGFRETQYF. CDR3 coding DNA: TGTGCCGCGATGGGCTTTAGGGAGACCCAGTACTTC.

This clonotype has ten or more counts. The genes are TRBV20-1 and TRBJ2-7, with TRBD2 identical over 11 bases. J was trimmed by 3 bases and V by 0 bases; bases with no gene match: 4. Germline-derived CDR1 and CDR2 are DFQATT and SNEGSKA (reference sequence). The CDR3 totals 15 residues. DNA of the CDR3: TGCAGTGCTAGAGATGTCACTAGCGGGAGCTACGAGCAGTACTTC. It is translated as CSARDVTSGSYEQYF.

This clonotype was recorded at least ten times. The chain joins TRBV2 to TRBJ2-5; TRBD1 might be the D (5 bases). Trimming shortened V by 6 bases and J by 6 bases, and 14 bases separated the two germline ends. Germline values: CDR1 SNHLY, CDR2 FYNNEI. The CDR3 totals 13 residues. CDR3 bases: TGTGCCAGCAGCTCGGCAGGGCAAAAGACCCAGTACTTC. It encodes CASSSAGQKTQYF.

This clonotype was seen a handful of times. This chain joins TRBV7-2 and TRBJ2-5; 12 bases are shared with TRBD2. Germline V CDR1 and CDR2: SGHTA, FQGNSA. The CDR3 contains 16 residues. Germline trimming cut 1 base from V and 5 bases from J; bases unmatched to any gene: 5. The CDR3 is CASSLGLAGGLETQYF. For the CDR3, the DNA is TGTGCCAGCAGCTTAGGCCTAGCGGGGGGGCTGGAGACCCAGTACTTC.

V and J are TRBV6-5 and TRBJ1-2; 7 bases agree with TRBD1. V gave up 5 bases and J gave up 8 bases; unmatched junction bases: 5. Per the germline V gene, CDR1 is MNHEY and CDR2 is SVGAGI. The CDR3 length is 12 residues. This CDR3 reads CASSGVGQGYTF. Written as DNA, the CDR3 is TGTGCCAGCAGTGGGGTGGGACAGGGCTACACCTTC.

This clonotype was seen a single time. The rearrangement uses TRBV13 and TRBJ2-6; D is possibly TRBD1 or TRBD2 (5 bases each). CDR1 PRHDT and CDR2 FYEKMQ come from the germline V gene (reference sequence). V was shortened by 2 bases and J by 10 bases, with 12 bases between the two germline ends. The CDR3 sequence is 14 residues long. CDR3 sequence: CASSLRGTVNVLTF. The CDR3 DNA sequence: TGTGCCAGCAGCTTACGTGGGACGGTAAACGTCCTGACTTTC.

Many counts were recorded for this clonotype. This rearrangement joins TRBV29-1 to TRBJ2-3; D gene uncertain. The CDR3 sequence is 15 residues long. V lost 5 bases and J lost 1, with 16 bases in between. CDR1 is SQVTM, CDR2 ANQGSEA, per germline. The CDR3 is CSVPVGGGRTDTQYF. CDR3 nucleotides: TGCAGCGTTCCCGTGGGTGGCGGCCGCACAGATACGCAGTATTTT.

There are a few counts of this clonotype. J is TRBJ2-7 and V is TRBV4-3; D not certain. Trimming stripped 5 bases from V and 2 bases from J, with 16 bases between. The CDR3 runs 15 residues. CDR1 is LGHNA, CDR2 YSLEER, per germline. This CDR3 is CASSSTHAGPYEQYF. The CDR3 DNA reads TGCGCCAGCAGCTCAACCCATGCAGGCCCCTACGAGCAGTACTTC.

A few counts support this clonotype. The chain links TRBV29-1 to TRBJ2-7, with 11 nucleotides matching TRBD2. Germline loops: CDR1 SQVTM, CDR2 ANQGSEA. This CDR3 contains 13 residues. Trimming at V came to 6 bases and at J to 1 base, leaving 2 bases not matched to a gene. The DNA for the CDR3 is TGCAGCGTGCGACTAGCGGGGTCCTACGAGCAGTACTTC. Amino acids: CSVRLAGSYEQYF.

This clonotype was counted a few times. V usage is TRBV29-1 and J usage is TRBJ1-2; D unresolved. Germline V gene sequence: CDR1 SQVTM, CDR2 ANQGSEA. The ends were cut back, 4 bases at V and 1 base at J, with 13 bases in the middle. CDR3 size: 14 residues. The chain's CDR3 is CSVVQRQSNYGYTF. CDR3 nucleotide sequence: TGCAGCGTTGTACAGAGACAAAGTAACTATGGCTACACCTTC.

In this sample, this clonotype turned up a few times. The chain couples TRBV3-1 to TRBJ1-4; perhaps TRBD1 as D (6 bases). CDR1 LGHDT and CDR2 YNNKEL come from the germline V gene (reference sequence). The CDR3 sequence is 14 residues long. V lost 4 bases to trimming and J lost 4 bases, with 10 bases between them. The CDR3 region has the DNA TGTGCCAGCAGCCCGACAGGAGTTAATGAAAAACTGTTTTTT. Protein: CASSPTGVNEKLFF.

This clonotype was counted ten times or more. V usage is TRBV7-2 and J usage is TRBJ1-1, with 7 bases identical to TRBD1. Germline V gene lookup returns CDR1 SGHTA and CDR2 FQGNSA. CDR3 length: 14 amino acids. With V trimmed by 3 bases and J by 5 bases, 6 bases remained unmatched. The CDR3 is CASSFTGDRTEAFF. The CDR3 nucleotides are TGTGCCAGCAGCTTCACAGGGGATAGGACTGAAGCTTTCTTT.

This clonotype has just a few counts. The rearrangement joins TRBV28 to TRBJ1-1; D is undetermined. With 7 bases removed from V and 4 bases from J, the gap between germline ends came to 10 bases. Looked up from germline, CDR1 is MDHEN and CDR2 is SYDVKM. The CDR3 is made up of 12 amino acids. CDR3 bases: TGTGCCAGCACCACTCCCCGCACTGAAGCTTTCTTT. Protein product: CASTTPRTEAFF.

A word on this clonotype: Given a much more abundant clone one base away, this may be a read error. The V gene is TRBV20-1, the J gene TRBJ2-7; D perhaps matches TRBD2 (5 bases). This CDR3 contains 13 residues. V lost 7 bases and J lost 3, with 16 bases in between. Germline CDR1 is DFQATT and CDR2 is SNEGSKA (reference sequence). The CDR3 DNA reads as TGCAGTGAGAGGGCGCCGGCATACTACGAGCAGTACTTC. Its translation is CSERAPAYYEQYF.

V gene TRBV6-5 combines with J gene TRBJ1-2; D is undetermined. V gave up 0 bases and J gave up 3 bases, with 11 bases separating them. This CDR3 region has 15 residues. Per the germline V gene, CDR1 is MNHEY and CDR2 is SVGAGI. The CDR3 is CASSYSIGLYYGYTF. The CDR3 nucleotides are TGTGCCAGCAGTTACTCGATTGGTCTGTACTATGGCTACACCTTC.

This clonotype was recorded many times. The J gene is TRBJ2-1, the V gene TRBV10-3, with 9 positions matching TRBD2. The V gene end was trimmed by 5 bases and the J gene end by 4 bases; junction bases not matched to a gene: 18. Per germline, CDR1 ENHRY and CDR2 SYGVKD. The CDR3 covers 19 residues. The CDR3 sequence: CAISLTGAGLARGYNEQFF. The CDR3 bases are TGTGCCATCAGTTTGACAGGAGCCGGACTAGCGAGAGGGTACAATGAGCAGTTCTTC.

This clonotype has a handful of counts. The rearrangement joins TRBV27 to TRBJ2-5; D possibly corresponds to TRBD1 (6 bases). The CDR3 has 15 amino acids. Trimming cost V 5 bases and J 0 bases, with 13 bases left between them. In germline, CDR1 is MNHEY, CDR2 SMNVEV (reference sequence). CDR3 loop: CASSVTGFYQETQYF. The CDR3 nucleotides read TGTGCCAGCAGTGTAACAGGGTTTTACCAAGAGACCCAGTACTTC.

The CDR3 here is CASSPDDLQNTEAFF. CDR3 in DNA: TGTGCCAGCAGCCCCGACGACCTACAGAACACTGAAGCTTTCTTT. The V and J genes are TRBV5-5 and TRBJ1-1; D gene uncertain. Germline CDR1 and CDR2: SGHKS and YYEKEE (reference sequence). The CDR3 has 15 amino acids. V was clipped by 4 bases and J by 1 base, with 14 bases between them. Full variable domain (missing parts from reference TRBV5-5 and TRBJ1-1): DAGVTQSPTHLIKTRGQQVTLRCSPISGHKSVSWYQQVLGQGPQFIFQYYEKEERGRGNFPDRFSARQFPNYSSELNVNALLLGDSALYLCASSPDDLQNTEAFFGQGTRLTVV.

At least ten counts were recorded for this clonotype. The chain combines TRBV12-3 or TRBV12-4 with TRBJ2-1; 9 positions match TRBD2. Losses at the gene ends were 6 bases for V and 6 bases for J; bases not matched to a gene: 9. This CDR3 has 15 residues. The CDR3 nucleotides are TGTGCCAGCAGATCTGGGATACTAGCGGGCAATGAGCAGTTCTTC. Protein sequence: CASRSGILAGNEQFF.

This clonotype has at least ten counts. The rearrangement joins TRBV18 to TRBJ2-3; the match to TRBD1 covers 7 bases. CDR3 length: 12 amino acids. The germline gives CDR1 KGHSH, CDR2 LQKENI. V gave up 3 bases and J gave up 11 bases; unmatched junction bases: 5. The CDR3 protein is CASSPPQGEQYF. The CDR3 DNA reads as TGTGCCAGCTCACCGCCCCAGGGGGAGCAGTATTTT.

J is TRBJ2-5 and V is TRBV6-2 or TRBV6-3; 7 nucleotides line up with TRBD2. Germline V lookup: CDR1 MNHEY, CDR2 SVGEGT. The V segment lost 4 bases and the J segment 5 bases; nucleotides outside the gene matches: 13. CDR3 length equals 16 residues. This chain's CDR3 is CASSSYGTNDGETQYF. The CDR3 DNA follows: TGTGCCAGCAGTTCCTACGGGACTAACGACGGGGAGACCCAGTACTTC.

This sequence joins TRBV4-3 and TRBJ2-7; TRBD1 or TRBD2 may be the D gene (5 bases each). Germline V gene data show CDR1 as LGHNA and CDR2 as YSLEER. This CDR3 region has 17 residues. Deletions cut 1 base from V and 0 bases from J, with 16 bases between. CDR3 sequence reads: CASSQASGTVLSYEQYF. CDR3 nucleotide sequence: TGCGCCAGCAGCCAAGCGTCTGGGACGGTCCTCTCCTACGAGCAGTACTTC.

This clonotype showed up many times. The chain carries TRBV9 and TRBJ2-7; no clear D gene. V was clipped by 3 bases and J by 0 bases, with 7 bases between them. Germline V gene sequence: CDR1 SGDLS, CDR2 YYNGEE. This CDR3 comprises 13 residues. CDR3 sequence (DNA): TGTGCCAGCAGCGCCCGGACCTCCTACGAGCAGTACTTC. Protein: CASSARTSYEQYF.

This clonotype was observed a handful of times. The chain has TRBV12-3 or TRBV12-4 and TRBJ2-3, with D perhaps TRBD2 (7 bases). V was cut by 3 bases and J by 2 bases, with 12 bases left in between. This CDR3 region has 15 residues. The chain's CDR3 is CASSFGGGPTDTQYF. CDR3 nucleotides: TGTGCCAGCAGTTTTGGCGGGGGCCCCACAGATACGCAGTATTTT.

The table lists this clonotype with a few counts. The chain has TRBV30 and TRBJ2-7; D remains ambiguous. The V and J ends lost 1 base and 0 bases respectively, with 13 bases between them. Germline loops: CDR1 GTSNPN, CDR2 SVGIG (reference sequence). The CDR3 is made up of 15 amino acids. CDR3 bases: TGTGCCTGGAGTGGAACTGAGGCCTTCTCCTACGAGCAGTACTTC. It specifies CAWSGTEAFSYEQYF. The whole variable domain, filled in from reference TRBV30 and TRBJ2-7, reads SQTIHQWPATLVQPVGSPLSLECTVEGTSNPNLYWYRQAAGRGLQLLFYSVGIGQISSEVPQNLSASRPQDRQFILSSKKLLLSDSGFYLCAWSGTEAFSYEQYFGPGTRLTVT.

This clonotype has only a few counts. Here the CDR3 DNA reads TGCGCCAGCAGCCACGCGGGAAGGACAGGGGAAGGCTACACCTTC. Translating gives CASSHAGRTGEGYTF. This rearrangement joins TRBV4-3 to TRBJ1-2, with 9 positions matching TRBD1. The germline gives CDR1 LGHNA, CDR2 YSLEER. V shed 3 bases and J 8 bases; nucleotides not matched to a gene: 10. This CDR3 is 15 amino acids long.

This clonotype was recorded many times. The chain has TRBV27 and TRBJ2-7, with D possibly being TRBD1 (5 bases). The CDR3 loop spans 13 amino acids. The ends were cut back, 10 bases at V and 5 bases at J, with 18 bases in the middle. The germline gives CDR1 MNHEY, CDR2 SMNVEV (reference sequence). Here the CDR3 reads CATSWGLDNEQYF. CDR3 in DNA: TGTGCCACCTCCTGGGGCTTGGACAACGAGCAGTACTTC.